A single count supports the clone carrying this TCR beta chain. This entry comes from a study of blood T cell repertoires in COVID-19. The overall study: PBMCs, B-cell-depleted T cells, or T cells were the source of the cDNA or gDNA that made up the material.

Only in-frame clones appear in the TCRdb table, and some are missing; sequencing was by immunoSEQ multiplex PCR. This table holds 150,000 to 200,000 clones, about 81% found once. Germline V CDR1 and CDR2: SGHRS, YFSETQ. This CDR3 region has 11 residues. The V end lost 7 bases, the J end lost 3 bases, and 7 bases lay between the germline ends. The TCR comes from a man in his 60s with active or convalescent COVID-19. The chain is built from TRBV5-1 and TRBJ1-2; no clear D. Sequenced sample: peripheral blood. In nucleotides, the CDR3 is TGCGCCAGCCGGTCGGACTATGGCTACACCTTC. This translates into CASRSDYGYTF.